These 7 T cell receptor beta chains were sequenced from one sample in a study of blood T cell repertoires in COVID-19 (dated by TCRdb to 2018 to 2020). Libraries were built with the immunoSEQ multiplex PCR assay. TCRdb holds this immuneACCESS table with in-frame rearrangements only. Some clones are missing; in checked studies, unresolved V genes explain under half, and the rest has no known cause. The table for this sample lists around 60,000 clones; 86% of them were counted only once. Of the sample, 1% to 1.5% is held by the ten largest clones. Sequencing was performed on peripheral blood. The receptors come from a woman aged 80 or over with acute or convalescent COVID-19.

This sequence joins TRBV23-1 and TRBJ2-7; D gene uncertain. TRBV23-1 is annotated as an ORF whose role is uncertain. The CDR3 loop spans 15 amino acids. Trimming shortened V by 3 bases and J by 3 bases, and 15 bases separated the two germline ends. CDR3 loop: CASSHGVRALYEQYF. CDR3 DNA: TGCGCCAGCAGTCATGGCGTCAGAGCGCTCTACGAGCAGTACTTC.

The sample holds one count of this clone. The CDR3 protein is CASRPGTENEKLFF. The CDR3 coding sequence is TGTGCCAGCAGACCGGGGACAGAGAATGAAAAACTGTTTTTT. V gene TRBV6-5 combines with J gene TRBJ1-4; 7 bases are shared with TRBD1. J was trimmed by 5 bases and V by 6 bases; bases with no gene match: 6. The CDR3 is 14 residues long. CDR1 is MNHEY, CDR2 SVGAGI, per germline.

For the CDR3, the DNA is TGTGCCAGCAGCCAAGGGGACAGGGGAGTGAACACTGAAGCTTTCTTT. It codes for CASSQGDRGVNTEAFF. This sequence joins TRBV4-2 and TRBJ1-1, with TRBD1 identical over 10 bases. The CDR3 contains 16 residues. Germline values: CDR1 LGHNA, CDR2 YNFKEQ. J lost 0 bases, V lost 1 base, and 2 bases had no gene match.

This clone was picked up one time. The genes are TRBV7-3 and TRBJ1-1, with D possibly being TRBD1 (6 bases). V gave up 4 bases and J gave up 5 bases, with 11 bases separating them. The CDR3 consists of 13 residues. The germline V gene encodes CDR1 SGHTA and CDR2 FQGTGA. The CDR3 spells CASSSGAGTEAFF. CDR3 DNA: TGTGCCAGCAGCTCAGGGGCTGGAACTGAAGCTTTCTTT.

The chain is built from TRBV5-1 and TRBJ1-1; the match to TRBD1 covers 9 bases. The trim removed 4 bases at V and 3 bases at J, leaving 7 bases unmatched. The CDR3 runs 15 residues. Germline V gene lookup returns CDR1 SGHRS and CDR2 YFSETQ. CDR3 sequence reads: CASSNQQGADTEAFF. The CDR3 DNA reads as TGCGCCAGCAGCAATCAACAGGGGGCCGACACTGAAGCTTTCTTT.

The table lists this clone with a count of one. The CDR3 is CASKNTPDRGTSYGYTF. The DNA for the CDR3 is TGTGCCAGCAAAAATACACCGGACAGGGGGACTAGCTATGGCTACACCTTC. This chain connects TRBV5-4 to TRBJ1-2; TRBD1 matches 10 bases. CDR1 and CDR2 (germline): SGHNT, YYREEE (reference sequence). The V segment lost 6 bases and the J segment 4 bases; nucleotides outside the gene matches: 15. This CDR3 spans 17 amino acids.

The genes are TRBV6-4 and TRBJ1-2; D gene uncertain. Trimming left V 6 bases short and J 7 bases short, with 12 bases between. The CDR3 consists of 12 residues. The germline V gene encodes CDR1 MRHNA and CDR2 SNTAGT. The CDR3 loop is CASRGGDRGYTF. CDR3 nucleotide sequence: TGTGCCAGCAGGGGAGGTGATCGTGGCTACACCTTC.